The T cell receptor beta chain under discussion was sequenced for a study of identifying expanded T cells in peripheral blood. Regarding the study as a whole: About 1.3 clones differed between technical replicates, versus around 15 and 19 over time. Variance in clone template counts between approximately two-week samples significantly increased with total template count across all healthy donors.

Only in-frame clones appear in the TCRdb table, and some are missing; sequencing was by immunoSEQ multiplex PCR. The sample consists of tens of thousands of clones, 84% of them appearing once. The CDR3 consists of 17 residues. V shed 3 bases and J 3 bases; nucleotides not matched to a gene: 8. Per germline, CDR1 ENHRY and CDR2 SYGVKD. About this clone itself: No antigen is known for it.

Healthy donors had no documented immune events, such as infections, while sampled. This sequence joins TRBV10-3 and TRBJ2-1, with TRBD2 matching over 10 bases. The material sequenced was blood. This clonotype originated in a person aged 18-70 years in good health. CDR3 region: CAISDPRSGRNYNEQFF. The CDR3 region has the DNA TGTGCCATCAGTGACCCCCGTAGCGGGAGGAACTACAATGAGCAGTTCTTC.